The 30 T cell receptor beta chains reported below all come from one sample, sequenced in a study of control samples from healthy donors and cancer patients. Profiled with immunoSEQ multiplex PCR; TCRdb holds only in-frame clones, not every one. The table includes about 180,000 clones, 90% detected once. Specimen: blood. Receptor source: a woman in her forties or fifties in good health.

This clone has just one count. This rearrangement joins TRBV6-5 to TRBJ2-5; no firm D call. Trimming shortened V by 4 bases and J by 3 bases, and 6 bases separated the two germline ends. The CDR3 totals 12 residues. Germline CDR1 and CDR2: MNHEY and SVGAGI. CDR3 in DNA: TGTGCCAGCAGTTTCTCCAAAGAGACCCAGTACTTC. It is translated as CASSFSKETQYF.

J is TRBJ1-6 and V is TRBV5-4; D is undetermined. This CDR3 spans 15 amino acids. Germline CDR1 reads SGHNT; CDR2 reads YYREEE (reference sequence). V dropped 2 bases and J dropped 8 bases, with 14 bases sitting between them. The CDR3: CASSFTSGPDSPLHF. The CDR3 DNA reads TGTGCCAGCAGCTTTACATCTGGGCCAGATTCACCCCTCCACTTT.

J is TRBJ1-3 and V is TRBV18, with D possibly matching TRBD1 (5 bases). The V gene lost 5 bases and the J gene lost 1 base, with 15 bases spanning the gap. CDR1 KGHSH and CDR2 LQKENI come from the germline V gene. The CDR3 loop spans 16 amino acids. The CDR3 loop is CASSATEQVSGNTIYF. The CDR3 nucleotides read TGTGCCAGCTCAGCGACCGAACAGGTTTCTGGAAACACCATATATTTT.

The rearrangement uses TRBV6-5 and TRBJ2-7; a possible D gene is TRBD1 (6 bases). V lost 0 bases and J 2 bases, leaving 11 bases between the germline ends. Germline V gene data show CDR1 as MNHEY and CDR2 as SVGAGI. The CDR3 sequence is 15 residues long. This CDR3 reads CASSYSPQGTYEQYF. In DNA form, the CDR3 reads TGTGCCAGCAGTTACTCGCCGCAGGGGACCTACGAGCAGTACTTC.

This chain connects TRBV5-4 to TRBJ2-5, with no clear D. V was pared by 1 base and J by 1 base, with 8 bases between. The CDR3 covers 14 residues. Germline V lookup: CDR1 SGHNT, CDR2 YYREEE (reference sequence). The CDR3 DNA sequence: TGTGCCAGCAGCTTGCGGGCCGCCCAAGAGACCCAGTACTTC. It encodes CASSLRAAQETQYF.

This sequence joins TRBV21-1 and TRBJ1-6; the table's TRBD1 call for D was not verified on the DNA. TRBV21-1 has pseudogene status. This CDR3 comprises 17 residues. In nucleotides, the CDR3 is TGTGCCAGCACCAATACCACACCAAGCTCCTATAATTCACCCCTCCACTTT. It is translated as CASTNTTPSSYNSPLHF.

This chain links TRBV18 with TRBJ2-4; a possible D gene is TRBD2 (6 bases). V dropped 2 bases and J dropped 6 bases, with 11 bases sitting between them. CDR1 KGHSH and CDR2 LQKENI come from the germline V gene. This CDR3 spans 14 amino acids. CDR3 DNA: TGTGCCAGCTCACCAGGGGGGAACCTAAACATTCAGTACTTC. Protein: CASSPGGNLNIQYF.

The genes are TRBV10-3 and TRBJ1-1; the D is unclear. The germline gives CDR1 ENHRY, CDR2 SYGVKD. This CDR3 has 16 amino acids. Trimming pared 7 bases from V and 1 base from J, leaving 19 bases between. The CDR3 DNA reads TGTGCCATCACCCCCCGGGCCTTAACCCGGAACACTGAAGCTTTCTTT. It codes for CAITPRALTRNTEAFF.

The chain is built from TRBV6-2 or TRBV6-3 and TRBJ2-4, with unresolved D. Trimming removed 4 bases from V and 0 bases from J, with 16 bases in between. This CDR3 is 17 amino acids long. Germline assignment: CDR1 MNHEY and CDR2 SVGEGT. This CDR3 is CASSFTTAYIAKNIQYF. The CDR3 region has the DNA TGTGCCAGCAGTTTCACTACCGCTTACATAGCCAAAAACATTCAGTACTTC.

This chain uses TRBV7-2 with TRBJ2-7; tentative D call: TRBD2 (6 bases). Between the trimmed V and J ends, which lost 2 bases and 3 bases, there was a span of 11 bases. The CDR3 contains 14 residues. CDR1 SGHTA and CDR2 FQGNSA come from the germline V gene. CDR3 DNA: TGTGCCAGCAGCTTAAGTGCGGGACTCTACGAGCAGTACTTC. Translated, it gives CASSLSAGLYEQYF. Supplemented by reference TRBV7-2 and TRBJ2-7, the full variable domain reads GAGVSQSPSNKVTEKGKDVELRCDPISGHTALYWYRQSLGQGLEFLIYFQGNSAPDKSGLPSDRFSAERTGGSVSTLTIQRTQQEDSAVYLCASSLSAGLYEQYFGPGTRLTVT.

This chain uses TRBV5-1 with TRBJ2-5; 10 nucleotides agree with TRBD1. The V gene end was trimmed by 4 bases and the J gene end by 4 bases; junction bases not matched to a gene: 10. CDR3 length equals 16 residues. CDR1 and CDR2 from the germline V gene are SGHRS and YFSETQ. The CDR3 region is CASSGSPGTGAETQYF. CDR3 sequence (DNA): TGCGCCAGCAGCGGTTCTCCCGGGACAGGGGCAGAGACCCAGTACTTC.

The chain is built from TRBV29-1 and TRBJ1-5; no clear D. The CDR3 loop spans 13 amino acids. Trimming took 4 bases from V and 7 from J, leaving 14 bases between them. Germline lookup yields CDR1 SQVTM and CDR2 ANQGSEA. CDR3 residues: CSVVFVGGQPQHF. CDR3 DNA sequence: TGCAGCGTTGTTTTCGTCGGCGGACAGCCCCAGCATTTT.

The chain carries TRBV6-5 and TRBJ2-7; TRBD1 matches at 7 bases. This CDR3 is built from 12 residues. Germline lookup yields CDR1 MNHEY and CDR2 SVGAGI. Germline trimming cut 6 bases from V and 7 bases from J; bases unmatched to any gene: 6. The CDR3 protein is CASSRGYGEQYF. The DNA for the CDR3 is TGTGCCAGCAGCAGGGGGTACGGGGAGCAGTACTTC.

The rearrangement links TRBV28 to TRBJ2-3; possibly TRBD2 for D (5 bases). Per germline, CDR1 MDHEN and CDR2 SYDVKM. The CDR3 is made up of 15 amino acids. The ends were cut back, 2 bases at V and 4 bases at J, with 13 bases in the middle. The CDR3 DNA sequence: TGTGCCAGCAGTTTAGGGAGATTGGGCGCAGATACGCAGTATTTT. Translation gives CASSLGRLGADTQYF.

In regard to this clone: Its ends do not fully match the called genes, so a read error is possible. CDR3 amino acids: CASSQRQGSGYIF. CDR3 sequence (DNA): TGTGCCAGCAGCCAGCGACAGGGGAGTGGCTACATCTTC. The chain has TRBV3-1 (or the pseudogene TRBV3-2) and TRBJ1-2; 8 bases line up with TRBD1. This CDR3 has 13 residues. Germline loops: CDR1 LGHDT, CDR2 YNNKEL (reference sequence).

The rearrangement joins TRBV7-3 to TRBJ1-1; tentative D call: TRBD1 (5 bases). CDR3 length: 14 amino acids. Per the germline V gene, CDR1 is SGHTA and CDR2 is FQGTGA. Trimming cost V 2 bases and J 6 bases, with 13 bases left between them. The CDR3 DNA sequence: TGTGCCAGCAGCTTACAGGGTGAGGTGGCTGAAGCTTTCTTT. Translated, it gives CASSLQGEVAEAFF.

The chain links TRBV5-1 to TRBJ2-7, with D possibly called TRBD1 or TRBD2 (5 bases each). The CDR3 length is 13 residues. In germline, CDR1 is SGHRS, CDR2 YFSETQ. V lost 0 bases and J 6 bases, leaving 10 bases between the germline ends. The CDR3 coding sequence is TGCGCCAGCAGCTTGGCCTTTGGGGGCGAGCAGTACTTC. Translated, it gives CASSLAFGGEQYF.

This clone was counted only a few times. The chain recombines TRBV19 with TRBJ1-4, with 7 bases that match TRBD1. The CDR3 runs to 14 residues. CDR1 and CDR2 from the germline V gene are LNHDA and SQIVND (reference sequence). The V segment lost 4 bases and the J segment 6 bases; nucleotides outside the gene matches: 5. CDR3 in amino acids: CASSKQGIHEKLFF. The CDR3, as DNA: TGTGCCAGTAGTAAACAGGGGATACATGAAAAACTGTTTTTT.

The chain joins TRBV19 to TRBJ2-1; TRBD2 agrees at 12 bases. This CDR3 is built from 15 residues. CDR1 is LNHDA, CDR2 SQIVND, per germline (reference sequence). Unmatched junction bases numbered 5, after V lost 6 bases and J lost 5 bases. The CDR3 sequence is CASSSLAGGNNEQFF. The CDR3 region has the DNA TGTGCCAGTAGCTCACTAGCGGGGGGAAACAATGAGCAGTTCTTC.

This clone occurred once. The J gene is TRBJ2-7, the V gene TRBV11-2; TRBD1 or TRBD2 may be the D gene (6 bases each). V was cut by 1 base and J by 6 bases, with 16 bases left in between. CDR3 length: 15 amino acids. Germline-derived CDR1 and CDR2 are SGHAT and FQNNGV. CDR3 coding DNA: TGTGCCAGCAGCTTAGGGGACATCTGGGGGGCCGAGCAGTACTTC. Residues: CASSLGDIWGAEQYF.

The V call is TRBV7-6, the J call TRBJ2-7, with 8 nucleotides matching TRBD2. Trimming cost V 5 bases and J 1 base; bases outside gene matches: 10. The CDR3 extends over 16 amino acids. Germline V gene lookup returns CDR1 SGHVS and CDR2 FNYEAQ. CDR3: CASSPLRREESYEQYF. CDR3 nucleotides: TGTGCCAGCAGCCCCCTACGGCGGGAGGAGTCCTACGAGCAGTACTTC. The full variable domain, its missing parts supplied by reference TRBV7-6 and TRBJ2-7, is GAGVSQSPRYKVTKRGQDVALRCDPISGHVSLYWYRQALGQGPEFLTYFNYEAQQDKSGLPNDRFSAERPEGSISTLTIQRTEQRDSAMYRCASSPLRREESYEQYFGPGTRLTVT.

This sequence joins TRBV27 and TRBJ2-7, with D possibly matching TRBD1 (6 bases). This CDR3 comprises 12 residues. Trimming stripped 5 bases from V and 4 bases from J, with 9 bases between. Germline V lookup: CDR1 MNHEY, CDR2 SMNVEV (reference sequence). CDR3 region: CASSTGLYEQYF. The CDR3 region has the DNA TGTGCCAGCAGTACAGGGTTGTACGAGCAGTACTTC.

The chain links TRBV14 to TRBJ2-1; 12 bases line up with TRBD2. V was clipped by 5 bases and J by 6 bases; unmatched bases: 8. Looked up from germline, CDR1 is SGHDN and CDR2 is FVKESK. CDR3 size: 16 residues. For the CDR3, the DNA is TGTGCCAGCAGCTCCCGACTAGCGGGAGCGGGCAATGAGCAGTTCTTC. Translation: CASSSRLAGAGNEQFF.

The rearrangement uses TRBV7-9 and TRBJ1-4; D remains unclear. The V end lost 1 base, the J end lost 7 bases, and 16 bases lay between the germline ends. Germline CDR1 reads SEHNR; CDR2 reads FQNEAQ (reference sequence). CDR3 size: 16 residues. The CDR3 DNA sequence: TGTGCCAGCAGCTTAGAGGCCCCCGTCCGTTCTGAAAAACTGTTTTTT. This sequence encodes CASSLEAPVRSEKLFF.

This chain uses TRBV5-4 with TRBJ1-2; D gene uncertain. Trimming took 1 base from V and 0 from J, leaving 13 bases between them. The germline V gene has CDR1 SGHNT and CDR2 YYREEE (reference sequence). The CDR3 loop spans 16 amino acids. Written as DNA, the CDR3 is TGTGCCAGCAGCTTGTTCCCCGAGAGGGCTAACTATGGCTACACCTTC. Protein sequence: CASSLFPERANYGYTF.

J is TRBJ1-5 and V is TRBV10-3; 7 positions match TRBD1. The trim removed 9 bases at V and 4 bases at J, leaving 3 bases unmatched. Germline CDR1 and CDR2: ENHRY and SYGVKD. CDR3 size: 12 residues. CDR3 nucleotides: TGTGCCATTAAGACAGGGAATCAGCCCCAGCATTTT. Residues: CAIKTGNQPQHF.

The table lists this clone with a few counts. CDR3 sequence reads: CASSLGVGYNQPQHF. CDR3 coding DNA: TGTGCCAGCAGCTTAGGGGTGGGTTACAATCAGCCCCAGCATTTT. V is TRBV5-5 and J is TRBJ1-5, with D possibly TRBD1 on 5 matching bases. Looked up from germline, CDR1 is SGHKS and CDR2 is YYEKEE (reference sequence). The CDR3 length is 15 residues. Trimming took 2 bases from V and 3 from J, leaving 12 bases between them. The variable domain in full, with the rest retrieved from reference TRBV5-5 and TRBJ1-5, is DAGVTQSPTHLIKTRGQQVTLRCSPISGHKSVSWYQQVLGQGPQFIFQYYEKEERGRGNFPDRFSARQFPNYSSELNVNALLLGDSALYLCASSLGVGYNQPQHFGDGTRLSIL.

The CDR3 region is CASSLARNSGRDEQYF. As DNA, the CDR3 is TGTGCCAGCAGCTTAGCGCGAAATAGCGGGAGGGACGAGCAGTACTTC. The V gene is TRBV7-9, the J gene TRBJ2-7, with 11 bases that match TRBD2. Per the germline V gene, CDR1 is SEHNR and CDR2 is FQNEAQ (reference sequence). There are 16 residues in the CDR3. Trimming cost V 0 bases and J 5 bases; bases outside gene matches: 6.

The chain links TRBV3-1 (or the pseudogene TRBV3-2) to TRBJ2-3; 12 nucleotides match TRBD2. CDR3 length: 15 amino acids. J was trimmed by 4 bases and V by 4 bases; bases with no gene match: 3. Germline V lookup: CDR1 LGHDT, CDR2 YNNKEL (reference sequence). The CDR3 coding sequence is TGTGCCAGCAGCCCTAGGACTAGCGGGGCAGATACGCAGTATTTT. It is translated as CASSPRTSGADTQYF.

The chain recombines TRBV16 with TRBJ1-2; the D is unclear. Per the germline V gene, CDR1 is KGHSY and CDR2 is FQNENV. V was cut by 3 bases and J by 8 bases, with 16 bases left in between. The CDR3 has 14 amino acids. The CDR3 DNA sequence: TGTGCCAGCAGCCAGCCCCCGTTCTCTCTGGGCTACACCTTC. Its translation: CASSQPPFSLGYTF.